Sequencing of this T cell receptor beta chain was carried out in a study of tumor-infiltrating lymphocytes in localized non-small cell lung cancer (dated by TCRdb to the early 2020s). About the study as a whole: Several histologies were represented in the cohort, which also included both smokers and never-smokers as well as patients whose samples were collected after neoadjuvant chemotherapy. Each patient contributed resected tumor tissue and uninvolved lung tissue from the same patient, described as non-adjacent to the tumor. Alongside flow cytometry, multiplex immunofluorescence, RNA-seq, exome sequencing and proteomics, TCR sequencing was applied to the same patients as one of several integrated assays. In total, the ICON cohort was made up of approximately 150 surgical patients who had localized non-small cell lung cancer and whose tumors were resected. For 50 to 55 patients, immunoSEQ T-cell fraction was compared between paired tumor and uninvolved lung.

Study-level results and caveats: TCR-derived T-cell fraction did not differ between the flow cytometry-defined immunotypes IM1 (good prognosis) and IM2 (poor prognosis). Assay coverage differed among patients according to how much tissue was available, so only a subset of the cohort had TCR sequencing. Because different pieces of the same tissue were used for different assays, technical variation could not be separated from intratumor heterogeneity. In line with immunofluorescence CD3 counts, TCRbeta sequencing supported higher T cell infiltration in tumors compared with uninvolved lung tissue.

The T-cell fraction in tumor and uninvolved lung tissue was provided by TCR sequencing with the immunoSEQ assay. Under the source paper's analysis protocol: For survival analysis, patients were divided into high (upper tertile) and low (lower two tertiles) T-cell fraction groups, which were compared by log-rank test. Paired tumor versus uninvolved lung differences in T-cell fraction were tested with a signed-rank test. TCRdb mirrors the immuneACCESS table, restricted to in-frame sequences. Some clones are absent from its copies; in checked studies, under half trace to an unresolved V gene, and the reason for the others is unknown. The V and J calls and clone size were taken over from that table, and D and trimming were inferred from the DNA. This sample holds around 10,000 clones; over 45% were observed only once. Of the sample, under 13% falls within the top ten clones. Regarding this clone: Its antigen target is currently unknown. No base quality information exists; no much larger clone differs at one position.

ICON enrollment began in early 2016, and the last patient was enrolled in 2018. From a subcohort of 70 or so patients, fresh tumor and matched uninvolved tissue were collected for in-depth immune analyses, including TCR sequencing. DNA isolated from bulk tissue, without cell sorting, was used for TCR sequencing. Per the germline V gene, MRHNA is the CDR1 and SNTAGT is the CDR2. V was cut back by 5 bases and J by 8 bases, leaving a gap of 24 bases between them. Counted from cysteine to phenylalanine, this CDR3 has 16 amino acids. Kept here is only the CDR3 DNA, which spans 48 bases and is read in frame from base 1.

The clonotype originates from a human donor with non-small cell lung cancer. The sample consisted of uninvolved lung tissue not adjacent to the tumor. This sequence uses TRBV6-4 and TRBJ1-2; perhaps TRBD1 is the D gene, with 5 bases matching. The nucleotide sequence is given as TGTGCCAGCAGTTACGGTTGGGGCAGCGGGGTGGACGGCTACACCTTC. Its protein product is CASSYGWGSGVDGYTF.